This T cell receptor beta chain appears in the sequencing data of a study of blood T cell repertoires in COVID-19. V lost 4 bases to trimming and J lost 4 bases; unmatched junction nucleotides: 5. Germline assignment: CDR1 SGHRS and CDR2 YFSETQ. The CDR3 has 15 amino acids. Only in-frame clones appear in the TCRdb table, and some are missing; sequencing was by immunoSEQ multiplex PCR. The sample shows fewer than 15,000 clones, roughly 82% of them seen only once. The receptor was derived from an older man with acute or convalescent COVID-19. Sequenced material: peripheral blood. The chain combines TRBV5-1 with TRBJ2-5; the match to TRBD1 covers 12 bases. The CDR3 sequence: CASSTGQGALETQYF. CDR3 nucleotides: TGCGCCAGCAGCACGGGACAGGGGGCTCTAGAGACCCAGTACTTC.